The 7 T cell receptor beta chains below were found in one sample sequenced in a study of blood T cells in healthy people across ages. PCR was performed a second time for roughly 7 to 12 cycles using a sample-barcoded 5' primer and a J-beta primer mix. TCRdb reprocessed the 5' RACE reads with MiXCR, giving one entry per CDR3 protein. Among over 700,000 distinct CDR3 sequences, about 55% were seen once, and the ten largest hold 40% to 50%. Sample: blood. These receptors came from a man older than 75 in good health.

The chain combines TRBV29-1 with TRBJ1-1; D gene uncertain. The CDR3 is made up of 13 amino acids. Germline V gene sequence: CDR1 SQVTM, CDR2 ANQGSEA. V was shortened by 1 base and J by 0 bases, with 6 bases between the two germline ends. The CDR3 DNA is TGCAGCGTTGAAGGTCTAATGAACACTGAAGCTTTCTTT. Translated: CSVEGLMNTEAFF. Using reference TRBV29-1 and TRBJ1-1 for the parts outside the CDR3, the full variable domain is SAVISQKPSRDICQRGTSLTIQCQVDSQVTMMFWYRQQPGQSLTLIATANQGSEATYESGFVIDKFPISRPNLTFSTLTVSNMSPEDSSIYLCSVEGLMNTEAFFGQGTRLTVV.

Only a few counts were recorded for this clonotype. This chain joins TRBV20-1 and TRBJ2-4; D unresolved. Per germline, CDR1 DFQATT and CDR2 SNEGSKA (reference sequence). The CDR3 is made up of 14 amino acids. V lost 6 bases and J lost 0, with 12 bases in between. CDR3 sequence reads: CSAKVSPAKNIQYF. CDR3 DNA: TGCAGTGCGAAGGTTAGCCCAGCCAAAAACATTCAGTACTTC.

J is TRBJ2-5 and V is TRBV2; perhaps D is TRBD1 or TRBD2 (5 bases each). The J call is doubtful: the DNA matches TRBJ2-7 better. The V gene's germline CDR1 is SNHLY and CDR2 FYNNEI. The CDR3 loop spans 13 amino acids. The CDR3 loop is CASMGPKSYEQYF. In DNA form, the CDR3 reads TGTGCCAGCATGGGACCGAAGTCTTACGAGCAGTACTTC.

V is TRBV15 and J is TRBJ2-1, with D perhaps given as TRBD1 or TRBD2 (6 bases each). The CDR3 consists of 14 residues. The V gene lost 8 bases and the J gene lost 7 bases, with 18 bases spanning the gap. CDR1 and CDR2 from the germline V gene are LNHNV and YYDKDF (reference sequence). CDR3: CATRRGVGKNEQFF. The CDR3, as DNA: TGTGCCACCCGAAGGGGGGTAGGGAAGAATGAGCAGTTCTTC.

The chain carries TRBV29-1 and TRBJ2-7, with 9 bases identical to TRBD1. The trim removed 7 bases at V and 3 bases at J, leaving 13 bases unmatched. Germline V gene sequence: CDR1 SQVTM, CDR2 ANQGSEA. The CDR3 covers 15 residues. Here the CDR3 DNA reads TGCAGCGCCGGATGGACAGGGGCCCCCAACTACGAGCAGTACTTC. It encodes CSAGWTGAPNYEQYF.

The CDR3 DNA is TGCGCCAGCAGCGGGGTCCGGGACAGGGGGTCCTACGAGCAGTACTTC. It yields the protein CASSGVRDRGSYEQYF. J is TRBJ2-7 and V is TRBV5-1, with TRBD1 identical over 11 bases. Germline lookup yields CDR1 SGHRS and CDR2 YFSETQ. CDR3 length: 16 amino acids. V was clipped by 4 bases and J by 1 base; unmatched bases: 7.

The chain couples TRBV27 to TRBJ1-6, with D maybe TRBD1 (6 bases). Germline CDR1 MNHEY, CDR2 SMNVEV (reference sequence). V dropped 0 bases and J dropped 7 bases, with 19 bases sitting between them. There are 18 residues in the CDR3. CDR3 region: CASSLSPARTVWNSPLHF. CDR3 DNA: TGTGCCAGCAGTTTATCCCCAGCTCGGACAGTTTGGAATTCACCCCTCCACTTT.